The entry that follows covers one T cell receptor beta chain sequence. This clonotype has more than one count but fewer than ten. Its antigen is unknown. Per-nucleotide qualities are absent, and no much larger clonotype sits a single base away. Data came from an Illumina HiSeq 1500. TCRdb reprocessed the public reads (quality trimming at Q25 with fastp, clone calling with MiXCR) and kept in-frame beta chains. Identical CDR3 protein sequences are pooled into one entry, listed with their most common genes and DNA. Within this sample are around 540,000 distinct CDR3 sequences, with about 33% of them counted one time only. The ten top clones hold 15% to 20% of the sample. This record belongs to a study of T cell repertoires in cytomegalovirus infection (dated by TCRdb to the late 2010s). About the full investigation: Alongside well-studied HLA-B-restricted epitopes, the peptide stimulations were aimed at recently identified HLA-C-restricted CMV epitopes, whose presentation resists viral immunomodulation. Because public TCR beta signatures pointed to carriage of CMV infection together with the matching HLA type, the HLA type of each donor mattered for the analysis.

Beyond this particular receptor, the publication reports: Cumulative frequency of public TCR beta family members discriminated carriers of CMV infection plus the relevant HLA type in this cohort and an independent roughly 350-donor cohort. In the ex vivo response, HLA-C-restricted CMV-specific TCR beta clonotypes were dominant, and in two of eight donors the single most frequent clonotype came from this HLA-C-restricted group.

CDR1 is given as LNHNV and CDR2 as YYDKDF, both from the germline V gene (reference sequence). From its cysteine to its phenylalanine, the CDR3 spans 14 amino acids. The read is trimmed to its CDR3 DNA, 42 bases read in frame from base 1. Deletion took 8 bases off V and 4 bases off J, with a span of 18 bases between the germline ends. The label giving this sample's treatment or condition can be read as: in vitro stimulation with specific CMV peptide epitopes to enrich CMV-specific T cells. This clonotype originated in a human donor in good health (CMV status not recorded). Some clones in this sample may be carry-over from other donors' samples. Sequencing was performed on cultured PBMCs, taken from culture after CMV antigen stimulation. Recombination connected TRBV15 to TRBJ2-7, with TRBD2 tentatively as D gene (6 bases match). CDR3 protein: CATGGAVAGYEQYF. Here is the DNA: TGTGCCACCGGGGGTGCCGTGGCGGGATACGAGCAGTACTTC. With all but the CDR3 taken from the reference TRBV15 and TRBJ2-7 genes, the full variable domain is: DAMVIQNPRYQVTQFGKPVTLSCSQTLNHNVMYWYQQKSSQAPKLLFHYYDKDFNNEADTPDNFQSRRPNTSFCFLDIRSPGLGDTAMYLCATGGAVAGYEQYFGPGTRLTVT.